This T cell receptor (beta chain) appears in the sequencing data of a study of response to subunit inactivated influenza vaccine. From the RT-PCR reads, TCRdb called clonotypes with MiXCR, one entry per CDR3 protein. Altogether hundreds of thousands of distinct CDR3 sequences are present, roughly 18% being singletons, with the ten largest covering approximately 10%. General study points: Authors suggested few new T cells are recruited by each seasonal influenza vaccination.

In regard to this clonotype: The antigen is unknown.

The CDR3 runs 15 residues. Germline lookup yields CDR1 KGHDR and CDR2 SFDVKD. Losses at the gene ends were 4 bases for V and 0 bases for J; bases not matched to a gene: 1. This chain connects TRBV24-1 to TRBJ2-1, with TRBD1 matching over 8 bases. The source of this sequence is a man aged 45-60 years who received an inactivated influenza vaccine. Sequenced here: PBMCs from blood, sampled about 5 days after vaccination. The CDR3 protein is CATSEGQASYNEQFF. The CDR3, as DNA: TGTGCCACCAGTGAGGGACAGGCCTCCTACAATGAGCAGTTCTTC.